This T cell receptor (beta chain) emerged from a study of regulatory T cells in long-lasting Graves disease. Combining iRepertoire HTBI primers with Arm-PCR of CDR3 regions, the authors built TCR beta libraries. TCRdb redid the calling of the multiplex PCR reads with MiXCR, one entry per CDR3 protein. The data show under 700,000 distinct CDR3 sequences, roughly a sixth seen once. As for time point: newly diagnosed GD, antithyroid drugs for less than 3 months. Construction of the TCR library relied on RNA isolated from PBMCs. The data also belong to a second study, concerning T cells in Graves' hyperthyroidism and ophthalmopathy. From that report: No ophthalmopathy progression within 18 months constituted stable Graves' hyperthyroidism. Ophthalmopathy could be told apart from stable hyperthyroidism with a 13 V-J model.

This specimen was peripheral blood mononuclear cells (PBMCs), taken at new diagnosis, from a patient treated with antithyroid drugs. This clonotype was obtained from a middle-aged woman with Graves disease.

CDR3 sequence: CASSPRGRQETQYF. CDR3 coding DNA: TGTGCCAGCAGCCCACGGGGAAGACAAGAGACCCAGTACTTC. The chain joins TRBV14 to TRBJ2-5, with D possibly being TRBD2 (5 bases). The germline gives CDR1 SGHDN, CDR2 FVKESK. The V and J ends lost 4 bases and 2 bases respectively, with 11 bases between them. This CDR3 is built from 14 residues. Filled out from reference TRBV14 and TRBJ2-5, the complete variable domain reads EAGVTQFPSHSVIEKGQTVTLRCDPISGHDNLYWYRRVMGKEIKFLLHFVKESKQDESGMPNNRFLAERTGGTYSTLKVQPAELEDSGVYFCASSPRGRQETQYFGPGTRLLVL.